The clone carrying this T cell receptor (beta chain) came up a few times. Its target is unknown. Treatment indicated: oral pan-JAK inhibitor, 5-10 mg twice daily. Sorting of PBMCs yielded the CD4+ and CD8+ T cells. Extraction of RNA preceded its reverse transcription into cDNA, which served as the sequencing template. The repertoire was sequenced with immunoSEQ multiplex PCR; TCRdb's copy has only in-frame clones and lacks some. In the table there are hundreds of thousands of clones, around 64% of which are singletons. Germline V gives CDR1 SNHLY, CDR2 FYNNEI. After removal of 7 bases from V and 7 bases from J, the junction contained 10 bases not matched to a gene. CDR3 length: 14 amino acids. These data are taken from a study of CD8+ T cells in alopecia areata. Study conclusions and caveats: Both scalp clonality and the expanded CD8+ clones among the top 100 showed a significant decrease with tofacitinib. Numerous expanded lesional clones remained in scalp and blood during tofacitinib.

The starting material was CD4+ T cells sorted from blood, obtained around week 54, from a patient treated with tofacitinib. The chain couples TRBV2 to TRBJ1-5; 7 nucleotides agree with TRBD1. This sequence originates from a human donor with alopecia areata. The CDR3 bases are TGTGCCAGCACTGACAGGGCTTCAGAGCAGCCCCAGCATTTT. Translation: CASTDRASEQPQHF.